Listed here is a single T cell receptor (beta chain). Many counts were recorded for this clonotype. Its antigen is unknown. Per-nucleotide qualities are absent, and no much larger clonotype sits a single base away. A patient counted as having stable Graves' hyperthyroidism if no progression to ophthalmopathy occurred over 18 months of follow-up. Hyperthyroidism patients were newly diagnosed, with disease duration under 2 months, and aged 18 to 65 years. The study excluded patients with uncontrolled infections, other autoimmune diseases, pregnancy or lactation. Clinical symptoms, serum thyroxine and TRAb, thyroid ultrasound, and orbital computed tomography formed the basis for the diagnoses. Ficoll-Paque density gradient centrifugation was used to isolate PBMCs from around 10 ml of fresh peripheral blood. Trizol reagent was used to extract total RNA, and RNA quality was then checked on an Agilent 2100 Bioanalyzer.

Amplification of TCR beta CDR3 regions was carried out from RNA transcripts. For the first round of RT-PCR on the TCR CDR3, the HTBI primer set was used together with the Qiagen OneStep RT-PCR kit. Libraries were constructed in a second round of multiplex PCR, after which size selection and purification were performed. Libraries were sequenced paired-end with 100 bp reads on an Illumina HiSeq2000. From the authors' description of their analysis: Raw data were processed with SOAPnuke, discarding reads with adapters, uncalled bases, mean Phred below 15, or no exact constant-primer or identifier match. COPE v1.2.5 was used to merge high-quality paired reads, and clonotypes were defined as unique nucleotide sequences. Clonotypes were aligned to IMGT TRBV, TRBD and TRBJ reference segments using MiTCR v1.1. The analysis was restricted to V-J combinations with a frequency above 0.0001, which together covered around 99% of the repertoires. A TCS score was defined as the ratio of F50 (clonal expansion) to E x V (chaos), with BLOSUM62-based TCRdist applied between CDR3 peptides within each V-J. Welch's t-statistics and random forest reduced some 510 V-J features to roughly 13, which were used in a naive Bayes classifier (R e1071). Thyroid-blood repertoire similarity was quantified with the Morisita-Horn index. The public sequencing data were trimmed at Q25 with fastp and processed into clonotypes with MiXCR by TCRdb, which kept only in-frame beta chains. Every entry covers one CDR3 protein and lists the most common genes and DNA from its rows. The V and J calls follow TCRdb's processing rather than the paper's. The sample table records roughly 840,000 distinct CDR3 sequences; 38% of these occur just once. Of the sample, roughly 8.3% is held by the ten largest clones.

Trimming at the junction amounts to 2 bases on V and 3 bases on J, and the germline ends lie 6 bases apart. The germline V gene specifies SGDLS as CDR1 and YYNGEE as CDR2. From its cysteine to its phenylalanine, the CDR3 spans 13 amino acids. Kept here is only the CDR3 DNA, which spans 39 bases and is read in frame from base 1. The data derive from a study of T cells in Graves' hyperthyroidism and ophthalmopathy (dated by TCRdb to the late 2010s). Regarding the research as a whole: Peripheral blood samples were taken at initial diagnosis, before any treatment was given. TCR V-J signatures able to tell the groups apart were searched for in a discovery cohort of 100 or so patients, of whom under 45 had Graves' ophthalmopathy and more than 55 had stable Graves' hyperthyroidism. An independent validation cohort of 18 to 20 hyperthyroidism patients and about 15 patients who later progressed to ophthalmopathy tested prospective prediction of ophthalmopathy. For training and testing, the roughly 93 patients in the discovery cohort were randomly divided in a 7:3 ratio. The study also compared thyroid tissue and blood T-cell repertoires from five or six Graves' hyperthyroidism patients. After sampling, hyperthyroidism patients received methimazole starting at 30 mg daily, and ophthalmopathy patients received high-dose intravenous methylprednisolone. The paper reports TCR Vbeta CDR3 sequencing of 140 or so peripheral blood samples: 40 to 45 ophthalmopathy, under 80 hyperthyroidism and approximately 17 progressor patients. General findings and caveats noted by the study authors: In validation, the model predicted progression to ophthalmopathy a median of about 6.8 months before onset, with 65% to 71% sensitivity and nearly 75% specificity. Sample size was not statistically predetermined, and investigators were not blinded to group allocation. A 13 V-J signature model separated ophthalmopathy from stable hyperthyroidism, with over 85% sensitivity and about 81% specificity in cross-validation and 80%/75% in testing. Most expanded thyroid clonotypes (frequency above 0.001) were also found in blood, which suggests that blood repertoires may mirror thyroid immune responses.

The rearrangement joined TRBV9 to TRBJ1-3; too little of a D gene remains to name it. The TCR comes from a man younger than 35 with Graves' hyperthyroidism. Sequencing input: blood. The CDR3 has the sequence CASSVDGGNTIYF. The bases read TGTGCCAGCAGCGTGGACGGTGGAAACACCATATATTTT.